Listed below are T cell receptor beta chains from one sample, sequenced in a study of cytomegalovirus exposure and HLA in healthy donors. The repertoire was sequenced with immunoSEQ multiplex PCR; TCRdb's copy has only in-frame clones and lacks some. Among 130,000 to 150,000 clones listed, approximately 80% were seen once. Sequences were obtained from PBMCs. The source of these receptors is a woman aged 18 to 35 in good health and CMV-seropositive. CDR3s include the opening cysteine and the closing phenylalanine or tryptophan. Fields, in order: D gene, V gene, clone size, J gene, CDR3 protein, CDR3 DNA. A D gene is named only where the DNA matches it firmly. Where a row states a size, it is once, few, many or the class of an expanded clone; other rows omit it.

.,TRBV21-1,.,TRBJ1-5,CASSGRRGNNQPQHF,TGTGCCAGCAGCGGGAGGCGAGGGAACAATCAGCCCCAGCATTTT
.,TRBV29-1,.,TRBJ1-2,CSVEPRLTDYGYTF,TGCAGCGTTGAACCTAGGCTCACGGACTATGGCTACACCTTC
.,TRBV19,once,TRBJ1-1,CASRQTGLNTEAFF,TGTGCCAGTCGCCAGACAGGACTGAACACTGAAGCTTTCTTT
TRBD2,TRBV18,.,TRBJ2-1,CASLLDLAGLYHNEQFF,TGTGCCAGCTTACTCGACCTAGCGGGGCTATACCACAATGAGCAGTTCTTC
TRBD1,TRBV6-5,.,TRBJ1-2,CASSGDRTYGYTF,TGTGCCAGCAGTGGGGACAGGACCTATGGCTACACCTTC
.,TRBV10-3,.,TRBJ1-4,CAISGVGGADEKLFF,TGTGCCATCAGTGGGGTAGGGGGAGCGGATGAAAAACTGTTTTTT
.,TRBV18,.,TRBJ1-4,CASSSYSDNEKLFF,TGTGCCAGCTCATCTTACAGTGATAATGAAAAACTGTTTTTT
.,TRBV18,.,TRBJ1-1,CASSPKRVAMNTEAFF,TGTGCCAGCTCACCGAAGAGGGTGGCCATGAACACTGAAGCTTTCTTT
.,TRBV19,.,TRBJ1-1,CASSFSGGTTEAFF,TGTGCCAGTAGTTTCAGCGGAGGGACCACTGAAGCTTTCTTT
TRBD1,TRBV18,once,TRBJ1-5,CASSPVRDRGQPQHF,TGTGCCAGCTCACCAGTCCGGGACAGGGGCCAGCCCCAGCATTTT
TRBD1,TRBV7-9,.,TRBJ1-2,CASSSIEQGAYGYTF,TGTGCCAGCAGCTCCATCGAACAGGGGGCCTATGGCTACACCTTC
TRBD1,TRBV5-6,.,TRBJ1-6,CASSTGTGGSIAPLHF,TGTGCCAGCAGCACCGGGACAGGGGGCTCTATCGCACCCCTCCACTTT
.,TRBV6-6,.,TRBJ1-5,CASRAGELSNQPQHF,TGTGCCAGCAGGGCCGGGGAACTCAGCAATCAGCCCCAGCATTTT
TRBD1,TRBV19,.,TRBJ1-1,CASSDRGYTEAFF,TGTGCCAGTAGTGACAGGGGGTACACTGAAGCTTTCTTT
.,TRBV21-1,few,TRBJ2-7,CASSKDYCYEQYF,TGTGCCAGCAGCAAAGATTATTGCTACGAGCAGTACTTC
TRBD2,TRBV7-6,.,TRBJ2-5,CASSLVSSGPLQETQYF,TGTGCCAGCAGCTTAGTGTCTAGCGGGCCCCTCCAAGAGACCCAGTACTTC
.,TRBV18,.,TRBJ1-5,CASSRGQAQVDQPQHF,TGTGCCAGCTCACGAGGGCAGGCCCAGGTAGATCAGCCCCAGCATTTT
.,TRBV7-2,.,TRBJ2-2,CASSLADFYTGELFF,TGTGCCAGCAGCTTGGCGGACTTCTACACCGGGGAGCTGTTTTTT
TRBD1,TRBV19,.,TRBJ1-5,CASSIPFAGTGGIGNQPQHF,TGTGCCAGTAGTATTCCTTTTGCCGGGACAGGGGGTATCGGCAATCAGCCCCAGCATTTT
.,TRBV11-2,few,TRBJ1-6,CASSLVGGLNSPLHF,TGTGCCAGCAGCTTAGTTGGCGGATTAAATTCACCCCTCCACTTT
.,TRBV6-1,.,TRBJ1-4,CASRGQTTNEKLFF,TGTGCCAGCAGAGGACAGACAACTAATGAAAAACTGTTTTTT
.,TRBV2,.,TRBJ2-2,CASSEARDSKLFF,TGTGCCAGCAGTGAAGCCCGGGATTCCAAGCTGTTTTTT
.,TRBV5-1,.,TRBJ2-1,CASSLSRGTEYNEQFF,TGCGCCAGCAGCTTGAGTCGGGGAACGGAGTACAATGAGCAGTTCTTC
TRBD1,TRBV18,.,TRBJ2-7,CASSPGQGREQYF,TGTGCCAGCTCACCGGGACAGGGACGGGAGCAGTACTTC
.,TRBV18,.,TRBJ2-6,CASSPPQYSGANVLTF,TGTGCCAGCTCACCGCCACAGTACTCTGGGGCCAACGTCCTGACTTTC
.,TRBV6-6,.,TRBJ1-2,CASSYGQLYGYTF,TGTGCCAGCAGTTACGGTCAACTCTATGGCTACACCTTC
.,TRBV30,.,TRBJ1-6,CACKQGFPDFSYNSPLHF,TGTGCCTGTAAACAGGGATTCCCCGATTTCTCCTATAATTCACCCCTCCACTTT